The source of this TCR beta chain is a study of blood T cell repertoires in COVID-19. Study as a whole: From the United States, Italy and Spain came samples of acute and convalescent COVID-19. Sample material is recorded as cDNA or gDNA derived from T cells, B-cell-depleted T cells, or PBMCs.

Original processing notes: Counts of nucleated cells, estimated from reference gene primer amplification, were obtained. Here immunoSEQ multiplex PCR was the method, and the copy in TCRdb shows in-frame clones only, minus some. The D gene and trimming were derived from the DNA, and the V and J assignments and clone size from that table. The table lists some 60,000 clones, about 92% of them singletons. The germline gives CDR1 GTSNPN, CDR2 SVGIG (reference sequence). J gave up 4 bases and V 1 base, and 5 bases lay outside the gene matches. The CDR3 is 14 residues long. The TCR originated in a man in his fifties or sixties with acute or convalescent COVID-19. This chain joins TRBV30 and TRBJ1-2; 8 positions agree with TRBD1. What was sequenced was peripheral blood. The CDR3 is CAWSEGTGAYGYTF. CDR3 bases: TGTGCCTGGAGTGAGGGGACAGGTGCCTATGGCTACACCTTC.